This T cell receptor (beta chain) is from a study of T cell responses to AZD1222 COVID-19 vaccine. The CDR3 consists of 15 residues. The germline gives CDR1 MNHEY, CDR2 SMNVEV (reference sequence). V was clipped by 8 bases and J by 4 bases, with 18 bases between them. The repertoire was sequenced with immunoSEQ multiplex PCR; TCRdb's copy has only in-frame clones and lacks some. The table includes some 100,000 clones, 87% detected once. The source was peripheral blood, collected 28 days after the second AZD1222 dose. The V call is TRBV27, the J call TRBJ2-1; D is possibly TRBD2 (6 bases). This receptor was taken from an adult who received the AZD1222 COVID-19 vaccine. CDR3 loop: CASSNPGVSYNEQFF. The CDR3 DNA follows: TGTGCCAGCTCTAACCCGGGAGTTTCGTACAATGAGCAGTTCTTC.